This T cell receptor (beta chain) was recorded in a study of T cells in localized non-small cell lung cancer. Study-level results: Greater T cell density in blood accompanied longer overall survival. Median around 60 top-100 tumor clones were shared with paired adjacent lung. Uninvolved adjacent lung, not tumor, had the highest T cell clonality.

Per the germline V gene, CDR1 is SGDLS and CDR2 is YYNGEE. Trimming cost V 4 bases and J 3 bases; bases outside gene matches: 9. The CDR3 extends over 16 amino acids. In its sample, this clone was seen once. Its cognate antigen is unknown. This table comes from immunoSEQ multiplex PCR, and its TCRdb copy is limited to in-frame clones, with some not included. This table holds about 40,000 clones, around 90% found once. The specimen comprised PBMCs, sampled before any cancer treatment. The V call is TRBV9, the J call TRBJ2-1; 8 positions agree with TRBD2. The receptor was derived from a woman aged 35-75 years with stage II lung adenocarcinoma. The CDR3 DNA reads TGTGCCAGCAGCACTCCGCGAGGGACTAGCTACAATGAGCAGTTCTTC. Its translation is CASSTPRGTSYNEQFF.